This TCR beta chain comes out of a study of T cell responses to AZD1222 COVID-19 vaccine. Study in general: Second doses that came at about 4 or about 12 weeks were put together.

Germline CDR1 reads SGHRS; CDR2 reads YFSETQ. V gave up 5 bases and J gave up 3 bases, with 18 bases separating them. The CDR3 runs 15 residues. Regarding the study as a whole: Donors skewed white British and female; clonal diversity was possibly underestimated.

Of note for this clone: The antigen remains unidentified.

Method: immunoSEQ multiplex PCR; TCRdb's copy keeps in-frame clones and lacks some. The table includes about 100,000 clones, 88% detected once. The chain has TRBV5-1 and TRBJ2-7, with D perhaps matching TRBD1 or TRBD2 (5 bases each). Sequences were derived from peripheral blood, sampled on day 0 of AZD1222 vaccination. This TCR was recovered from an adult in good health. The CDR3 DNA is TGCGCCAGCAGTGCTTCCGGGACGACGAACTACGAGCAGTACTTC. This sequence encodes CASSASGTTNYEQYF.